Below are 19 T cell receptor beta chains sequenced from a single sample in a study of HIV-infected children after antiretroviral therapy interruption. Unique molecular identifiers were included in an RNA-based 3' RACE TCR library. MiXCR, run by TCRdb on the 3' RACE reads, gives a single entry per CDR3 protein. The sample yields 30,000 to 50,000 distinct CDR3 sequences, about 7% seen once. Treatment given: PENTA 11 planned treatment interruption arm or continuous ART arm. Sequencing was performed on CD45RA+ CD4+ T cells from PBMCs, pooled from several time points, taken from a donor given antiretroviral therapy, either interrupted or continuous. This sample's subset: naive CD4+ CD45RA+ CD45RO- T cells. All receptors come from a pool of human donors with HIV.

There are a few counts of this clonotype. The chain has TRBV11-2 and TRBJ2-2; D may be TRBD1 (6 bases). Trimming stripped 4 bases from V and 2 bases from J, with 14 bases between. Germline values: CDR1 SGHAT, CDR2 FQNNGV. This CDR3 region has 16 residues. The CDR3 region has the DNA TGTGCCAGCAGCTCGTATCTGGGGGCAAACACCGGGGAGCTGTTTTTT. It codes for CASSSYLGANTGELFF.

In this sample, this clonotype turned up a few times. CDR3 loop: CSARGTSGRSSYNEQFF. CDR3 DNA sequence: TGCAGTGCTAGAGGGACTAGCGGGCGAAGCTCCTACAATGAGCAGTTCTTC. The gene calls are TRBV20-1 and TRBJ2-1; 11 nucleotides agree with TRBD2. V lost 1 base, J lost 0 bases, and 5 bases stayed unmatched. Germline V lookup: CDR1 DFQATT, CDR2 SNEGSKA (reference sequence). The CDR3 consists of 17 residues.

The table lists this clonotype with a few counts. The V gene is TRBV12-5, the J gene TRBJ2-3; unclear D gene. From germline, CDR1 is LGHNT and CDR2 FRNRAP. The V end lost 0 bases, the J end lost 3 bases, and 1 base lay between the germline ends. The CDR3 contains 12 residues. CDR3 sequence (DNA): TGTGCTAGTGGTTTGGTGACAGATACGCAGTATTTT. Translation gives CASGLVTDTQYF. The variable domain in full, with the rest retrieved from reference TRBV12-5 and TRBJ2-3, is DARVTQTPRHKVTEMGQEVTMRCQPILGHNTVFWYRQTMMQGLELLAYFRNRAPLDDSGMPKDRFSAEMPDATLATLKIQPSEPRDSAVYFCASGLVTDTQYFGPGTRLTVL.

This clonotype has at least ten counts. J is TRBJ2-2 and V is TRBV12-3 or TRBV12-4, with D maybe TRBD1 (6 bases). Trimming cost V 3 bases and J 4 bases, with 18 bases left between them. This CDR3 contains 17 residues. In DNA, the CDR3 is TGTGCCAGCAGTTTTCATCTCCGACAGGCGTTCACCGGGGAGCTGTTTTTT. Encoded protein: CASSFHLRQAFTGELFF.

This clonotype was seen repeatedly, ten times or more. This chain connects TRBV9 to TRBJ2-5, with 10 bases matching TRBD2. CDR1 and CDR2 (germline): SGDLS, YYNGEE. V dropped 0 bases and J dropped 7; count of bases not matched to a gene: 9. CDR3 length equals 16 residues. The chain's CDR3 is CASSVVPSGGQTTQYF. The CDR3 DNA sequence: TGTGCCAGCAGCGTAGTGCCTAGCGGGGGCCAGACGACCCAGTACTTC.

Sample share makes this clonotype medium-sized. The chain recombines TRBV2 with TRBJ1-2; tentative D call: TRBD1 (5 bases). The V end lost 2 bases, the J end lost 4 bases, and 17 bases lay between the germline ends. Germline V CDR1 and CDR2: SNHLY, FYNNEI. The CDR3 loop spans 16 amino acids. This chain's CDR3 is CASSELLPGSPYGYTF. The CDR3 DNA is TGTGCCAGCAGTGAACTCCTCCCAGGGTCCCCCTATGGCTACACCTTC.

As DNA, the CDR3 is TGTGCCAGCCCCCCACGGGGTGAACCCTACGAGCAGTACTTC. Amino acid sequence: CASPPRGEPYEQYF. The gene calls are TRBV6-5 and TRBJ2-7, with a possible D match to TRBD2 (5 bases). The V and J ends lost 8 bases and 2 bases respectively, with 16 bases between them. CDR3 length: 14 residues. Germline V gene sequence: CDR1 MNHEY, CDR2 SVGAGI.

This clonotype was seen at least ten times. The chain has TRBV19 and TRBJ1-2; D gene ambiguous. Trimming stripped 4 bases from V and 4 bases from J, with 10 bases between. Per the germline V gene, CDR1 is LNHDA and CDR2 is SQIVND (reference sequence). The length of the CDR3 is 13 residues. The CDR3 spells CASSNIVGYGYTF. DNA of the CDR3: TGTGCCAGTAGTAACATCGTTGGCTATGGCTACACCTTC.

This clonotype was detected many times. The chain employs TRBV29-1 and TRBJ2-1; D is undetermined. Trimming took 3 bases from V and 10 from J, leaving 16 bases between them. Germline CDR1 SQVTM, CDR2 ANQGSEA. This CDR3 spans 13 amino acids. For the CDR3, the DNA is TGCAGCGTTGACGATGCGAGAGTTCGGGAGCAGTTCTTC. It is translated as CSVDDARVREQFF.

This clonotype was detected many times. The rearrangement joins TRBV19 to TRBJ2-4; 10 nucleotides match TRBD2. Germline V lookup: CDR1 LNHDA, CDR2 SQIVND (reference sequence). The ends lost 5 bases at V and 3 bases at J; junction bases unmatched: 4. The CDR3 runs 15 residues. The CDR3 DNA is TGTGCCAGTAGTGGGCTAGCGGGAGACAAAAACATTCAGTACTTC. The encoded protein is CASSGLAGDKNIQYF. Supplemented by reference TRBV19 and TRBJ2-4, the full variable domain reads DGGITQSPKYLFRKEGQNVTLSCEQNLNHDAMYWYRQDPGQGLRLIYYSQIVNDFQKGDIAEGYSVSREKKESFPLTVTSAQKNPTAFYLCASSGLAGDKNIQYFGAGTRLSVL.

This clonotype was found many times. The V and J genes are TRBV7-6 and TRBJ2-7, with D uncertain. V was trimmed by 4 bases and J by 2 bases, leaving 18 bases between them. Germline-derived CDR1 and CDR2 are SGHVS and FNYEAQ. The CDR3 loop spans 16 amino acids. The CDR3 reads CASSSPPGGSTYEQYF. CDR3 coding DNA: TGTGCCAGCAGCTCCCCGCCGGGCGGTTCTACCTACGAGCAGTACTTC.

This clonotype was observed at least ten times. The chain links TRBV28 to TRBJ2-7; D perhaps matches TRBD2 (5 bases). V was trimmed by 2 bases and J by 2 bases, leaving 13 bases between them. Germline assignment: CDR1 MDHEN and CDR2 SYDVKM. CDR3 length: 15 residues. The CDR3 DNA sequence: TGTGCCAGCAGTTTAAGTACAGTACTAGCCTACGAGCAGTACTTC. This sequence encodes CASSLSTVLAYEQYF.

This clonotype has only a few counts. The rearrangement joins TRBV12-3 or TRBV12-4 to TRBJ2-7, with 14 positions matching TRBD2. The CDR3 consists of 19 residues. With V trimmed by 6 bases and J by 4 bases, 17 bases remained unmatched. CDR3 nucleotides: TGTGCCAGCAGCAGTGGACTAGCGGGGGGACAGACAAAGTCTTACGAGCAGTACTTC. Protein product: CASSSGLAGGQTKSYEQYF.

The gene calls are TRBV5-1 and TRBJ2-7; 10 nucleotides agree with TRBD2. V gave up 0 bases and J gave up 3 bases; unmatched junction bases: 3. CDR3 length: 15 amino acids. The germline CDR1 and CDR2 sequences are SGHRS and YFSETQ. The CDR3 protein is CASSLGGLAVYEQYF. The DNA of the CDR3 is TGCGCCAGCAGCTTGGGAGGACTAGCGGTCTACGAGCAGTACTTC.

This clonotype appeared many times. The rearrangement uses TRBV3-1 and TRBJ2-7; D might be TRBD2 (5 bases). V was trimmed by 5 bases and J by 3 bases, leaving 14 bases between them. Germline V gives CDR1 LGHDT, CDR2 YNNKEL (reference sequence). CDR3 length: 14 residues. The CDR3: CASSTEPGLYEQYF. DNA of the CDR3: TGTGCCAGCAGCACCGAGCCAGGACTCTACGAGCAGTACTTC.

This clonotype has at least ten counts. The chain recombines TRBV4-3 with TRBJ1-3, with D uncertain. Deletions cut 4 bases from V and 0 bases from J, with 10 bases between. The CDR3 extends over 15 amino acids. Germline V gives CDR1 LGHNA, CDR2 YSLEER. The CDR3 loop reads CASSLGRASGNTIYF. CDR3 DNA sequence: TGCGCCAGCAGCCTAGGAAGGGCCTCTGGAAACACCATATATTTT.

The sample holds many counts of this clonotype. The chain has TRBV28 and TRBJ2-7; 8 nucleotides agree with TRBD2. The length of the CDR3 is 17 residues. Germline loops: CDR1 MDHEN, CDR2 SYDVKM. J was trimmed by 4 bases and V by 4 bases; bases with no gene match: 15. CDR3 DNA sequence: TGTGCCAGCAGTTCAACCTACAAGCGGGAGAGTTGGTACGAGCAGTACTTC. It specifies CASSSTYKRESWYEQYF.

This clonotype appeared many times. This chain uses TRBV4-3 with TRBJ2-1, with 8 positions matching TRBD2. The CDR3 contains 16 residues. From germline, CDR1 is LGHNA and CDR2 YSLEER. Trimming took 1 base from V and 2 from J; bases not matched to a gene: 4. The CDR3: CASSQGSSGAYNEQFF. DNA for the CDR3: TGCGCCAGCAGCCAAGGGAGTAGCGGGGCCTACAATGAGCAGTTCTTC.

J is TRBJ2-6 and V is TRBV6-2 or TRBV6-3; D call uncertain. The V gene's germline CDR1 is MNHEY and CDR2 SVGEGT. This CDR3 region has 16 residues. V lost 0 bases, J lost 0 bases, and 6 bases lay in between. The CDR3 is CASSYSLGSGANVLTF. Written as DNA, the CDR3 is TGTGCCAGCAGTTACTCGTTGGGCTCTGGGGCCAACGTCCTGACTTTC.